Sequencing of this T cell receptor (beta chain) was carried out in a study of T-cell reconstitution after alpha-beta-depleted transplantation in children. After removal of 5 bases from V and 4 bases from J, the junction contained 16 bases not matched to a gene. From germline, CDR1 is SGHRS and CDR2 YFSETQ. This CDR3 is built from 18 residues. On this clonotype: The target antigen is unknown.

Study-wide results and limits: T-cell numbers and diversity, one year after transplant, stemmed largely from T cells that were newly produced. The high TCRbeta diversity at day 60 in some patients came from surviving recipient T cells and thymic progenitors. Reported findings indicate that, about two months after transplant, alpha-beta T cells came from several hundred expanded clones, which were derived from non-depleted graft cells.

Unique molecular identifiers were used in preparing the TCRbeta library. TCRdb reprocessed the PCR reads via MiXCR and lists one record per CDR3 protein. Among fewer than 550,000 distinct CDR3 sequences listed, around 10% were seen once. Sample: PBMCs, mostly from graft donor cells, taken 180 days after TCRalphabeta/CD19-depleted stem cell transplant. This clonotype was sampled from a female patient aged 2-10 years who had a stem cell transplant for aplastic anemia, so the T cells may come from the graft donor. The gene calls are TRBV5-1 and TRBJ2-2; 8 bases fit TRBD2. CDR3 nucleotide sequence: TGCGCCAGCAGTAGGCAGCGGCCGGGACTAGACGGCACCGGGGAGCTGTTTTTT. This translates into CASSRQRPGLDGTGELFF. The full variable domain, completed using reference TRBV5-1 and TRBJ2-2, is KAGVTQTPRYLIKTRGQQVTLSCSPISGHRSVSWYQQTPGQGLQFLFEYFSETQRNKGNFPGRFSGRQFSNSRSEMNVSTLELGDSALYLCASSRQRPGLDGTGELFFGEGSRLTVL.